This T cell receptor (beta chain) was sequenced for a study of blood T cell repertoires in COVID-19. About the research overall: Acute-phase and convalescent COVID-19 samples originated in the United States, Italy and Spain. From T cells, B-cell-depleted T cells, or PBMCs came the material, which was cDNA or gDNA.

How the authors handled the data: Amplifying reference gene primers gave estimates of nucleated cell counts. Assay: immunoSEQ multiplex PCR; the TCRdb copy retains only in-frame clones and omits some. The DNA gave D and trimming, while V, J and clone size come from that table. The sample holds some 200,000 clones; more than 75% are singletons and the top ten take 5.9%. CDR3 length equals 15 residues. The clonotype comes from a man older than 75 with acute or convalescent COVID-19. Sequencing input: peripheral blood. V and J are TRBV12-2 and TRBJ2-7; the table's D gene call, TRBD2, was not cross checked with the DNA. TRBV12-2 represents a pseudogene. CDR3 sequence: CASRSPGRGGYEQYF. In DNA form, the CDR3 reads TGTGCAAGTCGCTCGCCGGGTAGGGGAGGGTACGAGCAGTACTTC.